The 26 T cell receptor beta chains in this list originate from one sample, sequenced in a study of cytomegalovirus exposure and HLA in healthy donors. Primers for the PCR totalled 60 Vbeta and 13 Jbeta. The repertoire was sequenced with immunoSEQ multiplex PCR; TCRdb's copy has only in-frame clones and lacks some. Of approximately 140,000 clones in the sample, about three fifths are singletons; the top ten hold approximately 6.5%. Sequences were obtained from PBMCs. Receptors were obtained from a woman aged 55-70 years in good health and CMV-seropositive.

This chain links TRBV5-6 with TRBJ2-7; 8 bases line up with TRBD1. Per the germline V gene, CDR1 is SGHDT and CDR2 is YYEEEE. This CDR3 has 13 amino acids. The V segment lost 5 bases and the J segment 4 bases; nucleotides outside the gene matches: 5. CDR3: CASREDRVYEQYF. CDR3 nucleotides: TGTGCCAGCAGGGAGGACAGGGTTTACGAGCAGTACTTC.

This clone was seen just once. The rearrangement uses TRBV25-1 and TRBJ2-3, with 8 bases fitting TRBD2. Trimming cost V 6 bases and J 2 bases; bases outside gene matches: 4. This CDR3 comprises 14 residues. Germline V lookup: CDR1 MGHDK, CDR2 SYGVNS. This CDR3 is CASRGLGPTDTQYF. CDR3 coding DNA: TGTGCCAGCAGGGGACTAGGGCCCACAGATACGCAGTATTTT. Full variable domain (missing parts from reference TRBV25-1 and TRBJ2-3): EADIYQTPRYLVIGTGKKITLECSQTMGHDKMYWYQQDPGMELHLIHYSYGVNSTEKGDLSSESTVSRIRTEHFPLTLESARPSHTSQYLCASRGLGPTDTQYFGPGTRLTVL.

In its sample, this clone was seen a few times. This chain joins TRBV7-2 and TRBJ2-3; the match to TRBD2 covers 7 bases. Germline V lookup: CDR1 SGHTA, CDR2 FQGNSA. The J segment lost 8 bases and the V segment lost 1 base, leaving 9 bases of the junction unmatched. There are 15 residues in the CDR3. This CDR3 reads CASSLGWAGVSTQYF. For the CDR3, the DNA is TGTGCCAGCAGCTTAGGTTGGGCGGGGGTCAGTACGCAGTATTTT.

The chain is built from TRBV5-6 and TRBJ2-4; 7 bases align to TRBD2. Losses at the gene ends were 2 bases for V and 8 bases for J; bases not matched to a gene: 7. Germline assignment: CDR1 SGHDT and CDR2 YYEEEE. This CDR3 region has 14 residues. The CDR3 sequence is CASSLTSAKDIQYF. The CDR3 DNA follows: TGTGCCAGCAGCTTAACTAGCGCCAAGGACATTCAGTACTTC. The variable domain in full, with the rest retrieved from reference TRBV5-6 and TRBJ2-4, is DAGVTQSPTHLIKTRGQQVTLRCSPKSGHDTVSWYQQALGQGPQFIFQYYEEEERQRGNFPDRFSGHQFPNYSSELNVNALLLGDSALYLCASSLTSAKDIQYFGAGTRLSVL.

This clone was picked up a small number of times. The genes are TRBV4-3 and TRBJ2-1; TRBD2 agrees at 8 bases. V was pared by 0 bases and J by 5 bases, with 6 bases of the junction left unmatched. The CDR3 loop spans 16 amino acids. The V gene's germline CDR1 is LGHNA and CDR2 YSLEER. CDR3 DNA sequence: TGCGCCAGCAGCCAAGAAAGAAGAGCGGGAGACAATGAGCAGTTCTTC. It yields the protein CASSQERRAGDNEQFF.

CDR3 DNA: TGTGCCAGCAGCTTAACTAGCGGGAGCGCTGATACGCAGTATTTT. It specifies CASSLTSGSADTQYF. The chain combines TRBV5-4 with TRBJ2-3; 11 bases agree with TRBD2. This CDR3 spans 15 amino acids. CDR1 and CDR2 (germline): SGHNT, YYREEE (reference sequence). V was pared by 2 bases and J by 6 bases, with 5 bases of the junction left unmatched.

The chain couples TRBV18 to TRBJ2-1; 10 bases are a match to TRBD2. The CDR3 extends over 17 amino acids. Germline V lookup: CDR1 KGHSH, CDR2 LQKENI. The ends lost 2 bases at V and 2 bases at J; junction bases unmatched: 6. As DNA, the CDR3 is TGTGCCAGCTCACCAAGGACTAGCGGCATTACCTACAATGAGCAGTTCTTC. Its protein is CASSPRTSGITYNEQFF.

The chain couples TRBV19 to TRBJ2-1, with TRBD2 identical over 10 bases. Losses at the gene ends were 8 bases for V and 2 bases for J; bases not matched to a gene: 3. CDR1 and CDR2 from the germline V gene are LNHDA and SQIVND (reference sequence). This CDR3 spans 14 amino acids. CDR3 nucleotide sequence: TGTGCCAGTTTGGGGACTAGCGCCTACAATGAGCAGTTCTTC. Protein sequence: CASLGTSAYNEQFF.

The CDR3 spells CATSRDKGFNQPQHF. The CDR3 DNA sequence: TGTGCCACCAGCAGAGATAAGGGGTTCAATCAGCCCCAGCATTTT. The chain joins TRBV15 to TRBJ1-5; TRBD1 might be the D (5 bases). There are 15 residues in the CDR3. CDR1 is LNHNV, CDR2 YYDKDF, per germline (reference sequence). The germline V and J ends were trimmed by 0 bases and 3 bases, with 9 bases remaining between them.

J is TRBJ2-5 and V is TRBV28; TRBD2 agrees at 8 bases. Germline assignment: CDR1 MDHEN and CDR2 SYDVKM. V gave up 4 bases and J gave up 7 bases; unmatched junction bases: 11. The CDR3 is 15 residues long. The chain's CDR3 is CASSSRTSPKATQYF. CDR3 DNA sequence: TGTGCCAGCAGTTCCAGGACTAGCCCCAAAGCGACCCAGTACTTC.

This chain connects TRBV10-3 to TRBJ2-3, with D perhaps TRBD2 (5 bases). Deletions cut 11 bases from V and 0 bases from J, with 18 bases between. CDR1 and CDR2 from the germline V gene are ENHRY and SYGVKD. The CDR3 consists of 15 residues. The CDR3 spells CASNGRATSTDTQYF. In nucleotides, the CDR3 is TGTGCCTCTAACGGGCGGGCGACTAGCACAGATACGCAGTATTTT.

This clone was seen only a few times. This chain links TRBV5-4 with TRBJ2-3, with TRBD1 matching 7 bases. Trimming took 3 bases from V and 6 from J; bases not matched to a gene: 4. Germline CDR1 is SGHNT and CDR2 is YYREEE (reference sequence). This CDR3 spans 13 amino acids. DNA of the CDR3: TGTGCCAGCAGCTCGCAGGGGGTGGATACGCAGTATTTT. Protein: CASSSQGVDTQYF.

This clone was seen once. CDR3 DNA sequence: TGCGCCAGCAGCCAAGATGATGCAGTAAACACTGAAGCTTTCTTT. This sequence encodes CASSQDDAVNTEAFF. The chain is built from TRBV4-3 and TRBJ1-1; D gene unclear. Looked up from germline, CDR1 is LGHNA and CDR2 is YSLEER. The V end was cut by 0 bases, the J end by 2 bases, with 10 bases between. The CDR3 consists of 15 residues.

The rearrangement uses TRBV2 and TRBJ2-5; TRBD2 matches 8 bases. Unmatched junction bases numbered 8, after V lost 4 bases and J lost 1 base. The CDR3 contains 16 residues. Germline CDR1 and CDR2: SNHLY and FYNNEI. CDR3 loop: CASSASGSGIQETQYF. The CDR3 coding sequence is TGTGCCAGCAGTGCCTCAGGTAGCGGGATCCAAGAGACCCAGTACTTC.

A few counts support this clone. V is TRBV2 and J is TRBJ2-2; 10 bases agree with TRBD1. J lost 6 bases, V lost 5 bases, and 3 bases had no gene match. The CDR3 consists of 14 residues. Germline V lookup: CDR1 SNHLY, CDR2 FYNNEI. Here the CDR3 reads CASSSGTGAGELFF. The CDR3 DNA follows: TGTGCCAGCAGTTCCGGGACAGGGGCCGGGGAGCTGTTTTTT.

The V and J genes are TRBV28 and TRBJ2-1; a weak D match, TRBD1 (6 bases). The CDR3 extends over 11 amino acids. Germline CDR1 MDHEN, CDR2 SYDVKM. Deletions cut 2 bases from V and 10 bases from J, with 6 bases between. CDR3: CASSLGTEQFF. The CDR3 DNA reads as TGTGCCAGCAGTTTAGGGACAGAGCAGTTCTTC.

The chain joins TRBV10-3 to TRBJ2-5; D is possibly TRBD2 (6 bases). The CDR3 is 17 amino acids. Germline CDR1 reads ENHRY; CDR2 reads SYGVKD. Trimming removed 0 bases from V and 2 bases from J, with 16 bases in between. The DNA of the CDR3 is TGTGCCATCAGTGAGTCCGGAGGGGCCGGAGGGCAAGAGACCCAGTACTTC. Translation: CAISESGGAGGQETQYF.

The chain carries TRBV19 and TRBJ2-1; D ambiguous. V gave up 7 bases and J gave up 0 bases, with 10 bases separating them. The CDR3 sequence is 14 residues long. The V gene's germline CDR1 is LNHDA and CDR2 SQIVND (reference sequence). CDR3 region: CASTGLSSYNEQFF. As DNA, the CDR3 is TGTGCCAGTACTGGGCTCAGCTCCTACAATGAGCAGTTCTTC.

V gene TRBV28 combines with J gene TRBJ2-2, with TRBD2 matching 9 bases. The CDR3 covers 16 residues. Germline assignment: CDR1 MDHEN and CDR2 SYDVKM. Unmatched junction bases numbered 5, after V lost 6 bases and J lost 0 bases. As DNA, the CDR3 is TGTGCCAGCAGACTAGCGGGCCCTGCGAACACCGGGGAGCTGTTTTTT. It encodes CASRLAGPANTGELFF.

The rearrangement uses TRBV2 and TRBJ2-7, with 10 bases fitting TRBD1. Germline V gene sequence: CDR1 SNHLY, CDR2 FYNNEI. The CDR3 is made up of 13 amino acids. J was trimmed by 4 bases and V by 4 bases; bases with no gene match: 1. The CDR3 loop is CASSGGQGYEQYF. The CDR3 region has the DNA TGTGCCAGCAGTGGGGGACAGGGGTACGAGCAGTACTTC.

This clone has only one observation. The rearrangement joins TRBV6-1 to TRBJ2-5, with 14 bases identical to TRBD2. Germline-derived CDR1 and CDR2 are MNHNS and SASEGT. V trimming: 3 bases; J trimming: 5 bases; junction bases outside the gene matches: 5. There are 16 residues in the CDR3. The CDR3 DNA reads as TGTGCCAGCAGTGACTGGACTAGCGGGAGGTTGGAGACCCAGTACTTC. Translation: CASSDWTSGRLETQYF.

V usage is TRBV28 and J usage is TRBJ2-5; 8 positions agree with TRBD1. Trimming took 1 base from V and 5 from J; bases not matched to a gene: 6. The CDR3 has 15 amino acids. Germline lookup yields CDR1 MDHEN and CDR2 SYDVKM. CDR3 amino acids: CASSLLNPGGETQYF. Here the CDR3 DNA reads TGTGCCAGCAGTTTATTGAATCCAGGGGGCGAGACCCAGTACTTC.

V and J are TRBV13 and TRBJ1-2; D is ambiguous. Deletions cut 2 bases from V and 2 bases from J, with 9 bases between. Looked up from germline, CDR1 is PRHDT and CDR2 is FYEKMQ (reference sequence). This CDR3 spans 14 amino acids. CDR3 sequence: CASSLFTGNYGYTF. The CDR3 nucleotides are TGTGCCAGCAGCTTATTCACGGGAAACTATGGCTACACCTTC. Combining the CDR3 with reference TRBV13 and TRBJ1-2 gives the whole variable domain AAGVIQSPRHLIKEKRETATLKCYPIPRHDTVYWYQQGPGQDPQFLISFYEKMQSDKGSIPDRFSAQQFSDYHSELNMSSLELGDSALYFCASSLFTGNYGYTFGSGTRLTVV.

This clone was counted a few times. The chain has TRBV4-2 and TRBJ2-6; D is unresolved. With 0 bases removed from V and 4 bases from J, the gap between germline ends came to 10 bases. The CDR3 extends over 16 amino acids. CDR1 is LGHNA and CDR2 is YNFKEQ in the germline V gene. The CDR3 DNA reads as TGTGCCAGCAGCCAAGACCCCGCGCCCGGGGCCAACGTCCTGACTTTC. The encoded protein is CASSQDPAPGANVLTF.

This clone was seen only a few times. V and J are TRBV27 and TRBJ1-4; tentatively, D is TRBD1 (5 bases). The CDR3 consists of 16 residues. The germline V and J ends were trimmed by 4 bases and 4 bases, with 16 bases remaining between them. Germline lookup yields CDR1 MNHEY and CDR2 SMNVEV (reference sequence). This CDR3 is CASSSLTGLSNEKLFF. The CDR3 nucleotides are TGTGCCAGCAGTTCCCTTACGGGACTGAGTAATGAAAAACTGTTTTTT.

This clone was observed a few times. The genes are TRBV18 and TRBJ1-5; no definite D call. The CDR3 spans 14 residues. The ends were cut back, 3 bases at V and 4 bases at J, with 10 bases in the middle. Per the germline V gene, CDR1 is KGHSH and CDR2 is LQKENI. CDR3 residues: CASSPQIANQPQHF. The CDR3 DNA reads as TGTGCCAGCTCACCGCAAATAGCAAATCAGCCCCAGCATTTT. The full variable domain, completed using reference TRBV18 and TRBJ1-5, is NAGVMQNPRHLVRRRGQEARLRCSPMKGHSHVYWYRQLPEEGLKFMVYLQKENIIDESGMPKERFSAEFPKEGPSILRIQQVVRGDSAAYFCASSPQIANQPQHFGDGTRLSIL.